The clone carrying this T cell receptor beta chain was recorded only once. The data belong to a study of blood T cell repertoires in COVID-19. Study as a whole: The cDNA or gDNA used as material had been derived from T cells, B-cell-depleted T cells, or PBMCs.

Original processing notes: From reference gene primer amplification, estimates of nucleated cell counts were derived. Profiled with immunoSEQ multiplex PCR; TCRdb holds only in-frame clones, not every one. V and J calls and clone size are copied from that table; D and trimming were computed from the DNA. The table records about 50,000 clones, 70% to 90% of them present only once. This CDR3 region has 14 residues. V was clipped by 2 bases and J by 6 bases, with 13 bases between them. The germline V gene encodes CDR1 MGHDK and CDR2 SYGVNS. The chain uses TRBV25-1 and TRBJ1-2; D perhaps matches TRBD1 (5 bases). The receptor was isolated from a woman in her sixties or seventies with acute or convalescent COVID-19. The sample consisted of peripheral blood. The chain's CDR3 is CASSEGGVSHGYTF. In DNA, the CDR3 is TGTGCCAGCAGTGAAGGGGGGGTCAGCCATGGCTACACCTTC.